This record concerns one T cell receptor beta chain sequence. Its specificity is not known. The data derive from a study of identical twins. Broader study findings: Insertion counts were lower in abundant cord blood beta clonotypes, a trend that memory repertoires did not show. Models, which agreed with sharing between unrelated individuals, nonetheless underestimated the out-of-frame TCR alpha sharing seen in monozygotic twins. Low generation-probability sequences were in excess among twin-shared out-of-frame alpha sequences.

Trimming removed 6 bases at V and 1 base at J, with 14 bases between. This CDR3 spans 14 amino acids. Germline CDR1 and CDR2: DFQATT and SNEGSKA (reference sequence). TCRdb used MiXCR to reprocess the 5' RACE reads, holding one entry per CDR3 protein. Altogether a few hundred thousand distinct CDR3 sequences are present, approximately 9.1% being singletons, with the ten largest covering 8% to 10%. The sequencing sample was made of naive T cells sorted from blood. The clonotype was recovered from a woman aged 45-65 years in good health. V and J are TRBV20-1 and TRBJ2-3; TRBD1 might be the D (7 bases). CDR3 residues: CSAQGGLGTDTQYF. In DNA, the CDR3 is TGCAGTGCCCAGGGGGGTTTGGGCACAGATACGCAGTATTTT.